The 30 T cell receptor beta chains given below trace back to one sample, sequenced in a study of early T cells in non-severe SARS-CoV-2 infection. In TCRdb, the 5' RACE reads were re-called with MiXCR into one record per CDR3 protein. The repertoire holds about 83,000 distinct CDR3 sequences, about an eighth seen once, with about 1.4% in the top ten. The sequencing sample was made of whole blood. Source of these receptors: an adult who was a healthcare worker with PCR-confirmed SARS-CoV-2 infection or an uninfected control (not recorded which).

The V and J genes are TRBV7-2 and TRBJ2-5; D ambiguous. The length of the CDR3 is 13 residues. Germline V lookup: CDR1 SGHTA, CDR2 FQGNSA. With 5 bases removed from V and 2 bases from J, the gap between germline ends came to 9 bases. The chain's CDR3 is CASSKTEQETQYF. CDR3 nucleotides: TGTGCCAGCAGCAAAACAGAACAAGAGACCCAGTACTTC. Supplemented by reference TRBV7-2 and TRBJ2-5, the full variable domain reads GAGVSQSPSNKVTEKGKDVELRCDPISGHTALYWYRQSLGQGLEFLIYFQGNSAPDKSGLPSDRFSAERTGGSVSTLTIQRTQQEDSAVYLCASSKTEQETQYFGPGTRLLVL.

In this sample, this clonotype turned up many times. The chain links TRBV7-9 to TRBJ2-7; D not certain. Germline V gives CDR1 SEHNR, CDR2 FQNEAQ (reference sequence). The CDR3 contains 11 residues. V lost 3 bases and J lost 6, with 6 bases in between. The CDR3 reads CASSLVGEQYF. CDR3 nucleotides: TGTGCCAGCAGCTTGGTCGGCGAGCAGTACTTC.

The chain links TRBV10-3 to TRBJ2-3, with D possibly being TRBD1 or TRBD2 (5 bases each). This CDR3 comprises 14 residues. V dropped 3 bases and J dropped 1 base, with 8 bases sitting between them. The germline V gene has CDR1 ENHRY and CDR2 SYGVKD. CDR3 nucleotides: TGTGCCATCAGTGACAGAGGGGGCACAGATACGCAGTATTTT. Protein: CAISDRGGTDTQYF.

In this sample, this clonotype turned up many times. This sequence joins TRBV24-1 and TRBJ1-4; the D is unclear. CDR1 is KGHDR, CDR2 SFDVKD, per germline. There are 14 residues in the CDR3. The V gene lost 8 bases and the J gene lost 12 bases, with 21 bases spanning the gap. The CDR3 reads CATKLSWFQWQLFF. In DNA, the CDR3 is TGTGCCACCAAGCTTAGTTGGTTTCAATGGCAACTGTTTTTT.

The V call is TRBV29-1, the J call TRBJ2-1; TRBD1 or TRBD2 may be the D gene (5 bases each). Germline-derived CDR1 and CDR2 are SQVTM and ANQGSEA. V dropped 0 bases and J dropped 13 bases, with 10 bases sitting between them. The CDR3 runs 11 residues. CDR3 sequence (DNA): TGCAGCGTTGAAGATTGGGGGTCCCAGTTCTTC. It is translated as CSVEDWGSQFF.

This clonotype was observed a few times. The chain is built from TRBV7-6 and TRBJ2-7; D is unclear. Germline-derived CDR1 and CDR2 are SGHVS and FNYEAQ. This CDR3 contains 14 residues. Trimming removed 1 base from V and 6 bases from J, with 13 bases in between. The CDR3 coding sequence is TGTGCCAGCAGCTTAGGGGCTAGTCTAGGCGAGCAGTACTTC. Translated: CASSLGASLGEQYF.

The sample holds many counts of this clonotype. One junction end does not reproduce the germline sequence, and a read error may be involved. The chain combines TRBV20-1 with TRBJ2-1; D is possibly TRBD1 (5 bases). Germline V gene sequence: CDR1 DFQATT, CDR2 SNEGSKA (reference sequence). The CDR3 covers 10 residues. The CDR3 protein is CSARGGYHLF. For the CDR3, the DNA is TGCAGTGCTAGAGGGGGCTATCACCTCTTC.

In its sample, this clonotype was seen a few times. The chain has TRBV11-2 and TRBJ2-1; tentative D call: TRBD1 (5 bases). V was pared by 5 bases and J by 0 bases, with 23 bases between. The CDR3 is 19 residues long. CDR1 is SGHAT, CDR2 FQNNGV, per germline. Written as DNA, the CDR3 is TGTGCCAGCAGCGCCTCTCCGAAACAGGTCTGGAGCTCCTACAATGAGCAGTTCTTC. Amino acids: CASSASPKQVWSSYNEQFF.

In its sample, this clonotype was seen a few times. Given a much more abundant clone one base away, this may be a read error. This chain joins TRBV7-2 and TRBJ2-3; D is perhaps TRBD2 (6 bases). Deletions cut 5 bases from V and 2 bases from J, with 20 bases between. The CDR3 is 17 amino acids. The germline V gene has CDR1 SGHTA and CDR2 FQGNSA. The CDR3 nucleotides are TGTGCCAGCAGCCATCGGGTGGCGGGGTTTTCCACAGATACGCAGTATTTT. It codes for CASSHRVAGFSTDTQYF.

For this clonotype: One junction end disagrees with the germline gene, perhaps due to a read error. J is TRBJ1-6 and V is TRBV12-3 or TRBV12-4; TRBD1 agrees at 8 bases. There are 16 residues in the CDR3. CDR3 sequence: CASSLRVDRGLSGLRF. The CDR3 DNA follows: TGTGCCAGCAGTTTAAGGGTCGACAGGGGCCTCTCGGGGTTGAGATTT.

This clonotype was counted only a few times. The chain recombines TRBV7-2 with TRBJ2-1; 10 bases are a match to TRBD1. The CDR3 runs to 14 residues. J gave up 11 bases and V 6 bases, and 10 bases lay outside the gene matches. CDR1 SGHTA and CDR2 FQGNSA come from the germline V gene. The CDR3 nucleotides read TGTGCCAGCAGATCCGGACAGGGGGGCCATCAGCAGTTCTTC. Residues: CASRSGQGGHQQFF.

In its sample, this clonotype was seen many times. This sequence joins TRBV20-1 and TRBJ1-1; weak D call: TRBD1 (6 bases). The germline V and J ends were trimmed by 3 bases and 8 bases, with 19 bases remaining between them. The CDR3 contains 14 residues. The germline V gene has CDR1 DFQATT and CDR2 SNEGSKA (reference sequence). The CDR3 DNA follows: TGCAGTGCTAGTGTAGTTCCGGGGGGCGGGGAAGCTTTCTTT. Its translation is CSASVVPGGGEAFF.

Ten or more counts support this clonotype. The V call is TRBV27, the J call TRBJ1-2; D may be TRBD1 (5 bases). The CDR3 sequence is 15 residues long. Germline lookup yields CDR1 MNHEY and CDR2 SMNVEV (reference sequence). V lost 0 bases to trimming and J lost 6 bases, with 14 bases between them. CDR3 region: CASSLSLVGDHGYTF. The CDR3 DNA sequence: TGTGCCAGCAGTTTATCGCTCGTAGGGGACCATGGCTACACCTTC.

The chain uses TRBV7-2 and TRBJ2-5; a weak D match, TRBD2 (5 bases). The CDR3 extends over 13 amino acids. CDR1 is SGHTA, CDR2 FQGNSA, per germline. Trimming took off 6 bases at V and 4 bases at J, with 12 bases between the two ends. CDR3 loop: CASRPDWGETQYF. The CDR3 region has the DNA TGTGCCAGCAGGCCGGACTGGGGAGAGACCCAGTACTTC.

This clonotype came up many times. The chain carries TRBV6-4 and TRBJ2-1, with TRBD2 matching over 11 bases. Trimming removed 3 bases from V and 5 bases from J; junction bases left unmatched: 3. The CDR3 consists of 15 residues. Germline values: CDR1 MRHNA, CDR2 SNTAGT. Written as DNA, the CDR3 is TGTGCCAGCAGTGATAGACTAGCGGGGCACAATGAGCAGTTCTTC. Its protein product is CASSDRLAGHNEQFF.

This clonotype has just a few counts. J is TRBJ1-1 and V is TRBV4-3; D unresolved. This CDR3 has 13 residues. CDR1 LGHNA and CDR2 YSLEER come from the germline V gene. V dropped 4 bases and J dropped 1 base, with 7 bases sitting between them. CDR3 amino acids: CASSLRWNTEAFF. As DNA, the CDR3 is TGCGCCAGCAGCCTCCGTTGGAACACTGAAGCTTTCTTT.

This clonotype was detected ten times or more. J is TRBJ1-5 and V is TRBV12-5; no reliable D call. The germline V gene has CDR1 LGHNT and CDR2 FRNRAP. Trimming shortened V by 7 bases and J by 0 bases, and 13 bases separated the two germline ends. The CDR3 has 15 residues. DNA for the CDR3: TGTGCTAGTGCCCTCGGACTTATTAGCAATCAGCCCCAGCATTTT. It codes for CASALGLISNQPQHF.

The chain couples TRBV11-2 to TRBJ2-1, with D possibly being TRBD1 (7 bases). V lost 5 bases, J lost 6 bases, and 17 bases lay in between. This CDR3 has 15 amino acids. Germline CDR1 and CDR2: SGHAT and FQNNGV. The CDR3 coding sequence is TGTGCCAGCAGCAGACAGGGACTCGAATCCAATGAGCAGTTCTTC. It codes for CASSRQGLESNEQFF.

This clonotype was observed a few times. The rearrangement uses TRBV12-3 or TRBV12-4 and TRBJ2-3; D possibly uses TRBD1 or TRBD2 (5 bases each). The V end was cut by 2 bases, the J end by 4 bases, with 7 bases between. The CDR3 totals 13 residues. The CDR3 DNA reads as TGTGCCAGCAGTTTACTGGGACCAGATACGCAGTATTTT. Translating gives CASSLLGPDTQYF.

In its sample, this clonotype was seen many times. The chain is built from TRBV10-3 and TRBJ2-7; D ambiguous. The ends were cut back, 0 bases at V and 2 bases at J, with 5 bases in the middle. The CDR3 consists of 13 residues. CDR1 ENHRY and CDR2 SYGVKD come from the germline V gene. The CDR3 region has the DNA TGTGCCATCAGTGAGTCGATACCCTACGAGCAGTACTTC. It codes for CAISESIPYEQYF.

This clonotype was detected many times. The chain joins TRBV20-1 to TRBJ2-6, with 11 bases matching TRBD1. This CDR3 region has 17 residues. CDR1 is DFQATT and CDR2 is SNEGSKA in the germline V gene (reference sequence). V shed 6 bases and J 2 bases; nucleotides not matched to a gene: 9. For the CDR3, the DNA is TGCAGTGCGGGGGACAGGGGGTCCGGGCCTGGGGCCAACGTCCTGACTTTC. Translation: CSAGDRGSGPGANVLTF.

This clonotype was found a few times. The CDR3 nucleotides read TGTGCCAGCAGCTCAGCGGGGGGGCTGGATGAGCAGTTCTTC. Protein product: CASSSAGGLDEQFF. The genes are TRBV7-9 and TRBJ2-1; 10 bases are a match to TRBD2. V lost 4 bases and J lost 8; bases outside the gene matches: 5. This CDR3 contains 14 residues. Germline CDR1 reads SEHNR; CDR2 reads FQNEAQ (reference sequence). Together with reference TRBV7-9 and TRBJ2-1, the CDR3 gives the full variable domain: DTGVSQNPRHKITKRGQNVTFRCDPISEHNRLYWYRQTLGQGPEFLTYFQNEAQLEKSRLLSDRFSAERPKGSFSTLEIQRTEQGDSAMYLCASSSAGGLDEQFFGPGTRLTVL.

A few counts support this clonotype. The chain uses TRBV2 and TRBJ2-5; TRBD1 matches 9 bases. Germline loops: CDR1 SNHLY, CDR2 FYNNEI. V lost 8 bases, J lost 4 bases, and 5 bases stayed unmatched. This CDR3 comprises 13 residues. The CDR3 reads CASRTGAGETQYF. As DNA, the CDR3 is TGTGCCAGCCGGACAGGGGCAGGAGAGACCCAGTACTTC.

This clonotype has ten or more counts. This rearrangement joins TRBV25-1 to TRBJ2-3, with 8 bases aligning to TRBD2. Germline CDR1 is MGHDK and CDR2 is SYGVNS. J lost 3 bases, V lost 6 bases, and 11 bases had no gene match. The CDR3 loop spans 16 amino acids. The CDR3 loop reads CASSEVGGLVTDTQYF. Written as DNA, the CDR3 is TGTGCCAGCAGCGAAGTAGGGGGACTAGTTACAGATACGCAGTATTTT.

The chain is built from TRBV3-1 and TRBJ2-7; D might be TRBD2 (6 bases). V lost 2 bases, J lost 9 bases, and 11 bases lay in between. The CDR3 has 12 amino acids. CDR1 is LGHDT, CDR2 YNNKEL, per germline (reference sequence). CDR3 nucleotides: TGTGCCAGCAGCCAAAACCAGGAGGGGCAGTACTTC. It encodes CASSQNQEGQYF.

This chain joins TRBV7-8 and TRBJ2-7; 11 nucleotides agree with TRBD2. This CDR3 region has 14 residues. Germline V gene sequence: CDR1 SGHVS, CDR2 FQNEAQ. Trimming took 3 bases from V and 6 from J; bases not matched to a gene: 4. CDR3 amino acids: CASSFLAGGREQYF. CDR3 bases: TGTGCCAGCAGCTTCTTAGCGGGGGGGCGCGAGCAGTACTTC.

In its sample, this clonotype was seen many times. The chain couples TRBV6-1 to TRBJ2-5; TRBD2 matches at 11 bases. Germline loops: CDR1 MNHNS, CDR2 SASEGT. The ends lost 4 bases at V and 5 bases at J; junction bases unmatched: 12. This CDR3 region has 17 residues. CDR3 protein: CASSGSLAGGWAETQYF. The CDR3 coding sequence is TGTGCCAGCAGTGGGTCTCTAGCGGGGGGATGGGCGGAGACCCAGTACTTC.

This clonotype was counted ten times or more. The chain couples TRBV12-3 or TRBV12-4 to TRBJ1-1, with D perhaps matching TRBD1 (6 bases). The V end was cut by 6 bases, the J end by 1 base, with 9 bases between. The CDR3 is 13 residues long. The CDR3 sequence is CASSRGQNTEAFF. Here the CDR3 DNA reads TGTGCCAGCAGCAGGGGACAGAACACTGAAGCTTTCTTT.

The V gene is TRBV9, the J gene TRBJ2-7; the match to TRBD1 covers 7 bases. CDR1 SGDLS and CDR2 YYNGEE come from the germline V gene. Germline trimming cut 1 base from V and 4 bases from J; bases unmatched to any gene: 8. The CDR3 consists of 15 residues. CDR3 residues: CASSVSMGQSYEQYF. The CDR3, as DNA: TGTGCCAGCAGCGTATCAATGGGACAGAGTTACGAGCAGTACTTC.

This clonotype was observed at least ten times. The V gene is TRBV9, the J gene TRBJ2-7, with 9 bases that match TRBD1. After removal of 0 bases from V and 7 bases from J, the junction contained 5 bases not matched to a gene. The germline gives CDR1 SGDLS, CDR2 YYNGEE. The CDR3 has 14 amino acids. The CDR3 DNA reads TGTGCCAGCAGCGTAGGGGGGACAGGGAGGGAGCAGTACTTC. Translating gives CASSVGGTGREQYF.